This T cell receptor (beta chain) was documented in a study of siplizumab effects on memory and regulatory T cells. Overall study findings and caveats: Apparently key alloresponse contributors, naive T cells also seemed more diverse than memory cells. Left unconfirmed was the suppressive function of proliferating Tregs from siplizumab cultures. A minor fraction of alloreactive clones, and no more, mapped to unstimulated subsets.

Sequencing was performed with immunoSEQ multiplex PCR; in TCRdb, only in-frame clones are kept and a portion is missing. Altogether 100,000 or so clones are present, about 94% being singletons, with the ten largest covering about 0.16%. This clone occurred once. The antigen remains undetermined. The sample taken for sequencing was non-Treg CD4+ T cells sorted from blood. The clonotype originates from a human donor in good health.

The CDR3 region is CASSLERARLFF. The CDR3 DNA follows: TGTGCCAGCAGCCTGGAGAGGGCAAGGCTGTTTTTT. The chain links TRBV14 to TRBJ2-2, with a tentative D call TRBD2 (5 bases). Deletions cut 4 bases from V and 13 bases from J, with 13 bases between. The CDR3 extends over 12 amino acids. CDR1 is SGHDN, CDR2 FVKESK, per germline. The variable domain in full, completed from reference TRBV14 and TRBJ2-2, reads EAGVTQFPSHSVIEKGQTVTLRCDPISGHDNLYWYRRVMGKEIKFLLHFVKESKQDESGMPNNRFLAERTGGTYSTLKVQPAELEDSGVYFCASSLERARLFFGEGSRLTVL.